The clone carrying this T cell receptor beta chain showed up just a few times. TCRdb keeps only in-frame clones here, not all; method: immunoSEQ multiplex PCR. The profile shows roughly 550,000 clones, around three quarters of them singletons. The data stem from a study of shared T cell receptors in the human thymus. The ends were cut back, 8 bases at V and 5 bases at J, with 12 bases in the middle. This CDR3 has 13 residues. CDR1 is MGHDK, CDR2 SYGVNS, per germline. This sample was shared with a second study, whose subject was human thymus T cells.

V and J are TRBV25-1 and TRBJ1-4; TRBD1 might be the D (6 bases). The material sequenced was thymocytes. The source is a boy under two years old with a congenital heart defect. The CDR3, as DNA: TGTGCCAGCCGAGGGGGGGGGAATGAAAAACTGTTTTTT. Its translation is CASRGGGNEKLFF.